This paragraph covers one T cell receptor beta chain sequence. The method was immunoSEQ multiplex PCR; TCRdb's version includes in-frame clones alone and lacks a portion of them. The sample yields around 330,000 clones, approximately 86% seen once. Germline V gene data show CDR1 as SNHLY and CDR2 as FYNNEI. The CDR3 is made up of 13 amino acids. Trimming removed 4 bases from V and 10 bases from J, with 14 bases in between. Recovery among Cohort 3 donors was established by two negative PCRs, clearance, or symptom resolution. This specimen comes from a study of blood T cell repertoires in COVID-19. The rearrangement joins TRBV2 to TRBJ2-1; maybe TRBD2 (6 bases). The TCR was taken from a woman aged 18-29 years who had recovered from COVID-19. Sequencing input: PBMCs or T cells enriched from blood (not recorded which). CDR3 in amino acids: CASSVSLALEQFF. The CDR3 bases are TGTGCCAGCAGTGTCTCGCTAGCGTTAGAGCAGTTCTTC.